A single sample is the source of the 24 T cell receptor beta chains below, sequenced in a study of blood T cells in healthy people across ages. The second PCR ran about 6 to 12 cycles with a sample-barcoded 5' primer and J-beta primers. TCRdb processed the 5' RACE reads anew with MiXCR; each CDR3 protein has one entry. The repertoire holds approximately 700,000 distinct CDR3 sequences, roughly 32% seen once, with about 16% in the top ten. The specimen sequenced was blood. These receptor sequences come from a woman of 80 years or more in good health.

Note on this clonotype: This could be a read error, since a much larger clone is one nucleotide away. V gene TRBV5-4 combines with J gene TRBJ2-5; possibly TRBD1 or TRBD2 for D (5 bases each). The CDR3 loop spans 14 amino acids. The ends were cut back, 4 bases at V and 5 bases at J, with 15 bases in the middle. Germline lookup yields CDR1 SGHNT and CDR2 YYREEE (reference sequence). The DNA for the CDR3 is TGTGCCAGCAGCCTGGACTCCAGGGCGGAGACCCAGTACTTC. Translated, it gives CASSLDSRAETQYF.

The gene calls are TRBV30 and TRBJ2-5; D possibly matches TRBD1 or TRBD2 (5 bases each). The CDR3 covers 12 residues. Germline V gives CDR1 GTSNPN, CDR2 SVGIG (reference sequence). Trimming removed 6 bases at V and 11 bases at J, with 19 bases between. The chain's CDR3 is CACGKGCNEQYF. CDR3 bases: TGTGCCTGCGGGAAGGGGTGCAATGAGCAGTACTTC.

This clonotype was seen many times. This sequence joins TRBV11-2 and TRBJ2-5, with D possibly TRBD2 on 7 matching bases. Trimming stripped 1 base from V and 5 bases from J, with 14 bases between. In germline, CDR1 is SGHAT, CDR2 FQNNGV. CDR3 length: 15 amino acids. Written as DNA, the CDR3 is TGTGCCAGCAGCTTAGGGGGGGGGCCCTGGGAGACCCAGTACTTC. Translated, it gives CASSLGGGPWETQYF. The variable domain in full, with the rest retrieved from reference TRBV11-2 and TRBJ2-5, is EAGVAQSPRYKIIEKRQSVAFWCNPISGHATLYWYQQILGQGPKLLIQFQNNGVVDDSQLPKDRFSAERLKGVDSTLKIQPAKLEDSAVYLCASSLGGGPWETQYFGPGTRLLVL.

This clonotype was seen more than once but under ten times. This chain connects TRBV7-8 to TRBJ1-2, with 7 nucleotides matching TRBD1. Germline V gene lookup returns CDR1 SGHVS and CDR2 FQNEAQ. Trimming removed 1 base from V and 8 bases from J; junction bases left unmatched: 10. The CDR3 sequence is 15 residues long. In DNA, the CDR3 is TGTGCCAGCAGCTTAGGGGTGGGCAGGGGGACCGGCTACACCTTC. Translated, it gives CASSLGVGRGTGYTF.

Concerning this clonotype itself: Germline and junction disagree at one end, which may indicate a read error. The genes are TRBV18 and TRBJ2-5; D call uncertain. CDR3 length: 13 residues. Germline V gene lookup returns CDR1 KGHSH and CDR2 LQKENI. CDR3 bases: TGTGCCAGCTCTCTCGGGTATCAAGAGGCCCAGTACTTC. As protein: CASSLGYQEAQYF.

This clonotype has a count of ten or more. The genes are TRBV7-9 and TRBJ2-4, with D hard to call. CDR3 length: 15 amino acids. Germline values: CDR1 SEHNR, CDR2 FQNEAQ (reference sequence). V was trimmed by 1 base and J by 3 bases, leaving 10 bases between them. The CDR3 is CASSLEVLDKNIQYF. The CDR3 bases are TGTGCCAGCAGCTTAGAGGTGTTGGACAAAAACATTCAGTACTTC.

The V call is TRBV29-1, the J call TRBJ2-7; no reliable D call. The CDR3 totals 9 residues. With 1 base removed from V and 6 bases from J, the gap between germline ends came to 1 base. The germline V gene encodes CDR1 SQVTM and CDR2 ANQGSEA. CDR3 coding DNA: TGCAGCGTTGAAGTCGAGCAGTACTTC. It specifies CSVEVEQYF.

The table lists this clonotype with a few counts. The V and J genes are TRBV7-9 and TRBJ1-5; TRBD1 matches 9 bases. This CDR3 contains 17 residues. The V gene end was trimmed by 1 base and the J gene end by 2 bases; junction bases not matched to a gene: 6. CDR1 is SEHNR, CDR2 FQNEAQ, per germline (reference sequence). CDR3 sequence reads: CASSLGTGAEGNQPQHF. In DNA, the CDR3 is TGTGCCAGCAGCTTAGGGACAGGGGCAGAAGGCAATCAGCCCCAGCATTTT.

This clonotype was detected many times. V usage is TRBV9 and J usage is TRBJ2-7, with unresolved D. Germline V CDR1 and CDR2: SGDLS, YYNGEE. Trimming removed 0 bases from V and 0 bases from J, with 10 bases in between. This CDR3 spans 15 amino acids. The CDR3 loop reads CASSVGPKSSYEQYF. The CDR3 DNA reads TGTGCCAGCAGCGTAGGGCCGAAAAGCTCCTACGAGCAGTACTTC.

This clonotype occurred many times. This chain joins TRBV7-9 and TRBJ2-1, with no clear D. This CDR3 comprises 15 residues. Trimming took 5 bases from V and 0 from J, leaving 11 bases between them. Germline loops: CDR1 SEHNR, CDR2 FQNEAQ (reference sequence). CDR3 sequence reads: CASSLQRSSYNEQFF. The CDR3 DNA follows: TGTGCCAGCAGCCTTCAACGGTCCTCCTACAATGAGCAGTTCTTC.

V usage is TRBV20-1 and J usage is TRBJ2-3; 10 bases fit TRBD2. CDR3 length: 16 residues. Per germline, CDR1 DFQATT and CDR2 SNEGSKA (reference sequence). V lost 3 bases to trimming and J lost 2 bases; unmatched junction nucleotides: 8. The CDR3 loop is CSARGISGGFTDTQYF. CDR3 in DNA: TGCAGTGCTAGGGGCATTAGCGGGGGGTTCACAGATACGCAGTATTTT.

This clonotype was detected ten times or more. The rearrangement links TRBV29-1 to TRBJ2-7; tentative D call: TRBD1 (6 bases). The CDR3 contains 12 residues. Germline lookup yields CDR1 SQVTM and CDR2 ANQGSEA. The V end was cut by 4 bases, the J end by 7 bases, with 14 bases between. The CDR3 is CSVADQGREQYF. CDR3 in DNA: TGCAGCGTTGCTGACCAGGGGAGAGAGCAGTACTTC.

With regard to this clonotype: A much larger clone differs from this one at a single base, so this may be a read error. The chain has TRBV4-3 and TRBJ1-1, with D possibly matching TRBD1 (6 bases). The CDR3 loop spans 14 amino acids. The germline V gene has CDR1 LGHNA and CDR2 YSLEER. In DNA, the CDR3 is TGCGCCAGCGGCCAAGGTTCAGGGGCCACTGAAGCTTTCTTT. This codes for CASGQGSGATEAFF.

This clonotype has only a few counts. This chain uses TRBV7-2 with TRBJ2-2; 9 bases fit TRBD2. The ends lost 7 bases at V and 3 bases at J; junction bases unmatched: 12. The CDR3 extends over 17 amino acids. Germline V lookup: CDR1 SGHTA, CDR2 FQGNSA. The CDR3 DNA reads TGTGCCAGCATTTCGCGTGGCGGGAGGGTAGACACCGGGGAGCTGTTTTTT. It yields the protein CASISRGGRVDTGELFF.

This clonotype has just a few counts. This rearrangement joins TRBV20-1 to TRBJ1-1; tentatively, D is TRBD1 (6 bases). Looked up from germline, CDR1 is DFQATT and CDR2 is SNEGSKA (reference sequence). The CDR3 totals 14 residues. V lost 0 bases, J lost 3 bases, and 11 bases lay in between. The DNA for the CDR3 is TGCAGTGCTAGAGATCGGGGGGGCCACACTGAAGCTTTCTTT. Protein product: CSARDRGGHTEAFF.

A few counts support this clonotype. The chain combines TRBV19 with TRBJ2-7; D perhaps matches TRBD1 (7 bases). Germline V lookup: CDR1 LNHDA, CDR2 SQIVND (reference sequence). CDR3 length equals 14 residues. V lost 3 bases and J 7 bases, leaving 16 bases between the germline ends. The CDR3 DNA sequence: TGTGCCAGTAGTATGGAGGGGGCCTGGGGAGAGCAGTACTTC. Encoded protein: CASSMEGAWGEQYF.

A remark on this clonotype: Since a much larger clone is just one base distant, this may be a read error. The V and J genes are TRBV6-6 and TRBJ2-7; either TRBD1 or TRBD2 may fit D (6 bases each). V lost 8 bases and J 2 bases, leaving 16 bases between the germline ends. Germline CDR1 is MNHNY and CDR2 is SVGAGI (reference sequence). The CDR3 runs 14 residues. The CDR3 spells CASRRPGGPYEQYF. Here the CDR3 DNA reads TGTGCCAGCCGCCGACCCGGGGGCCCCTACGAGCAGTACTTC.

This clonotype was seen ten or more times. The V gene is TRBV20-1, the J gene TRBJ2-1, with D possibly TRBD1 on 7 matching bases. Germline loops: CDR1 DFQATT, CDR2 SNEGSKA (reference sequence). CDR3 size: 16 residues. V was cut by 3 bases and J by 0 bases, with 15 bases left in between. The DNA of the CDR3 is TGCAGTGCTAGGAGGGGGCGGGGCAGCTCCTACAATGAGCAGTTCTTC. It yields the protein CSARRGRGSSYNEQFF.

This clonotype has a count of ten or more. V usage is TRBV6-1 and J usage is TRBJ2-3, with D tentatively TRBD1 (5 bases). V was cut by 8 bases and J by 4 bases, with 13 bases left in between. CDR1 is MNHNS and CDR2 is SASEGT in the germline V gene. This CDR3 spans 13 amino acids. This chain's CDR3 is CASLLQGADTQYF. DNA of the CDR3: TGTGCCAGCTTACTTCAGGGTGCAGATACGCAGTATTTT.

In its sample, this clonotype was seen a few times. Given a much more abundant clone one base away, this may be a read error. The V gene is TRBV20-1, the J gene TRBJ2-5; 7 bases are shared with TRBD1. Germline CDR1 is DFQATT and CDR2 is SNEGSKA (reference sequence). The CDR3 is made up of 12 amino acids. The CDR3 is CRANRGLETQYF. The CDR3 nucleotides read TGCAGGGCAAACAGGGGTTTAGAGACCCAGTACTTC.

The gene calls are TRBV20-1 and TRBJ2-1, with D unresolved. V lost 0 bases, J lost 9 bases, and 15 bases lay in between. Germline-derived CDR1 and CDR2 are DFQATT and SNEGSKA (reference sequence). This CDR3 spans 14 amino acids. DNA of the CDR3: TGCAGTGCTAGAGATCCCTCTACCATGGCTGAGCAGTTCTTC. Encoded protein: CSARDPSTMAEQFF.

The DNA for the CDR3 is TGTGCCAGCAGTACTCGGGCCCTTACCGAAAAACTGTTTTTT. This gives the protein CASSTRALTEKLFF. The J gene is TRBJ1-4, the V gene TRBV6-1; D is unclear. This CDR3 is 14 amino acids long. Between the trimmed V and J ends, which lost 5 bases and 8 bases, there was a span of 15 bases. The germline CDR1 and CDR2 sequences are MNHNS and SASEGT.

With respect to this clonotype: This sequence may be a read error, since a much larger clone differs from it by one base. The gene calls are TRBV27 and TRBJ2-1; tentatively, D is TRBD1 (6 bases). The J call may be faulty, since TRBJ2-7 better matches the DNA end. Germline lookup yields CDR1 MNHEY and CDR2 SMNVEV (reference sequence). The length of the CDR3 is 15 residues. The CDR3 DNA is TGTGCCAGCGGCGGACAGCTGAGCTCCTACAATGAGCAGTACTTC. Protein: CASGGQLSSYNEQYF.

V gene TRBV9 combines with J gene TRBJ2-2, with D perhaps being TRBD1 or TRBD2 (5 bases each). The CDR3 sequence is 15 residues long. Trimming pared 1 base from V and 4 bases from J, leaving 11 bases between. Germline V lookup: CDR1 SGDLS, CDR2 YYNGEE. CDR3 nucleotides: TGTGCCAGCAGCGTACGAGGGGCCGGCACCGGGGAGCTGTTTTTT. Protein: CASSVRGAGTGELFF.